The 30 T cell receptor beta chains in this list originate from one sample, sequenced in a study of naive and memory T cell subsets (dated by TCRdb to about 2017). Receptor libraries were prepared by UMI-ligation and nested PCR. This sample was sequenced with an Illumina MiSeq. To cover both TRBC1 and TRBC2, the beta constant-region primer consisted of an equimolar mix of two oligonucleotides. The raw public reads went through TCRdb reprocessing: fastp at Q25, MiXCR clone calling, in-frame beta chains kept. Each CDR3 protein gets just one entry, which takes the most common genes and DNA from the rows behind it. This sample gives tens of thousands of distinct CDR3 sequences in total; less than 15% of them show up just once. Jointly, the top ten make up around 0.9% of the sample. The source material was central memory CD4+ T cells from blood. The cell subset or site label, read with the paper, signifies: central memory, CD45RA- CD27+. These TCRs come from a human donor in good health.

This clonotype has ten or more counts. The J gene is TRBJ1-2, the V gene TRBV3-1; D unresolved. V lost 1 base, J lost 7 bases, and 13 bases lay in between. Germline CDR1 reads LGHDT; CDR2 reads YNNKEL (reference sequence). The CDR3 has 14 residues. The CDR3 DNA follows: TGTGCCAGCAGCCAAGCGAGTACTTACGGTGGCTACACCTTC. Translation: CASSQASTYGGYTF.

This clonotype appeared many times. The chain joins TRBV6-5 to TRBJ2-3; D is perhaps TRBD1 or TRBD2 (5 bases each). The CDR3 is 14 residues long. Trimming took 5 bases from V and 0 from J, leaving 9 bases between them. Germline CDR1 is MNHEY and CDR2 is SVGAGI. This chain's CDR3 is CASSRDLSTDTQYF. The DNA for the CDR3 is TGTGCCAGCAGTAGGGACCTTAGCACAGATACGCAGTATTTT.

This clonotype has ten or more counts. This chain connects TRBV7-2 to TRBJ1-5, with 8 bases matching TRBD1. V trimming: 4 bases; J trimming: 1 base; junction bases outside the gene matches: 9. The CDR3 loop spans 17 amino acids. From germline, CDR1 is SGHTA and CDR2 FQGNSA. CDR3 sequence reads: CASSSRDRTPSNQPQHF. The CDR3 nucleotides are TGTGCCAGCAGCTCCCGGGACAGGACTCCAAGCAATCAGCCCCAGCATTTT.

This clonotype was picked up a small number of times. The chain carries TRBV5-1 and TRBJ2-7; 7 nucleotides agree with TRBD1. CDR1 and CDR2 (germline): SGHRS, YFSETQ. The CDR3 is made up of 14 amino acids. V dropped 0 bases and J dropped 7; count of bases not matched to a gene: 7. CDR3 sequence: CASSLVQGVKEQYF. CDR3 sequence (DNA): TGCGCCAGCAGCTTGGTTCAGGGGGTAAAAGAGCAGTACTTC.

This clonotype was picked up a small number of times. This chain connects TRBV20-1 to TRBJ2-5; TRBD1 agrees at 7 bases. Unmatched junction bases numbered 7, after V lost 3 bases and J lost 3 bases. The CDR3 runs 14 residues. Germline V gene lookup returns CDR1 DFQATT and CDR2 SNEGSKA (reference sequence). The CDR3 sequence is CSASPGQVKETQYF. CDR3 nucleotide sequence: TGCAGTGCTAGCCCCGGACAGGTCAAAGAGACCCAGTACTTC.

DNA for the CDR3: TGTGCCAGCAGACAAACAGGGGGTCGATCCTACGAGCAGTACTTC. Its translation: CASRQTGGRSYEQYF. The chain couples TRBV28 to TRBJ2-7; the match to TRBD1 covers 8 bases. Germline values: CDR1 MDHEN, CDR2 SYDVKM. The V and J ends lost 6 bases and 1 base, in that order; junction bases with no gene match: 8. The CDR3 consists of 15 residues.

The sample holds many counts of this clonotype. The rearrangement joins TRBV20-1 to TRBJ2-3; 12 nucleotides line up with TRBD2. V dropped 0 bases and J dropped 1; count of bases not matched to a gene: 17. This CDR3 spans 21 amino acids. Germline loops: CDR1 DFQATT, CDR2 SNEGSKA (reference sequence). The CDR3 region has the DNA TGCAGTGCTAGAGATCCGGCGACGGGACTAGCGGGTGGGGGTGGCACAGATACGCAGTATTTT. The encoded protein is CSARDPATGLAGGGGTDTQYF.

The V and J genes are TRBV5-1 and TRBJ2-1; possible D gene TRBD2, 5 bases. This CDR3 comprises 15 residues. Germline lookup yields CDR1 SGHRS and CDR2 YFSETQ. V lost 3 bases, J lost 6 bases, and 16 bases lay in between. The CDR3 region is CASSSTFRESNEQFF. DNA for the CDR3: TGCGCCAGCAGCTCAACCTTCCGGGAATCCAATGAGCAGTTCTTC.

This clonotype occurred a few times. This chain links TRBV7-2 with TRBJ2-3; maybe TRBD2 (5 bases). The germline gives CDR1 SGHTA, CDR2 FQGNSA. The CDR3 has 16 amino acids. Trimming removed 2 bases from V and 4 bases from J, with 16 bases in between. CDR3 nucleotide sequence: TGTGCCAGCAGCTTATTGGGCGGGCCTTCCCCAGATACGCAGTATTTT. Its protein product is CASSLLGGPSPDTQYF.

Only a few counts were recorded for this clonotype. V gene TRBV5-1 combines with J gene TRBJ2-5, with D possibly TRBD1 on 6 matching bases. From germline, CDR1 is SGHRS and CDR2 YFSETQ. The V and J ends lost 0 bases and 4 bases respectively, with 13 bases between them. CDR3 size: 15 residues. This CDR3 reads CASSLVPGASETQYF. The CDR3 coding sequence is TGCGCCAGCAGCTTGGTCCCAGGGGCGTCAGAGACCCAGTACTTC.

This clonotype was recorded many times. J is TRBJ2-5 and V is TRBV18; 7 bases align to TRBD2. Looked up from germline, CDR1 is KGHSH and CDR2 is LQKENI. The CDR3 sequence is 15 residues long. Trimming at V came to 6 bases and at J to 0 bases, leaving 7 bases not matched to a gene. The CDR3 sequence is CASSIRGLHQETQYF. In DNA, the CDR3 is TGTGCCAGCTCTATTCGGGGACTACACCAAGAGACCCAGTACTTC.

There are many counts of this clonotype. The CDR3 DNA follows: TGTGCCAGCTCACTCCAGGGACAGGGAGTCTACGAGCAGTACTTC. It is translated as CASSLQGQGVYEQYF. V usage is TRBV18 and J usage is TRBJ2-7; 9 nucleotides agree with TRBD1. The CDR3 extends over 15 amino acids. The V gene end was trimmed by 4 bases and the J gene end by 3 bases; junction bases not matched to a gene: 7. CDR1 KGHSH and CDR2 LQKENI come from the germline V gene.

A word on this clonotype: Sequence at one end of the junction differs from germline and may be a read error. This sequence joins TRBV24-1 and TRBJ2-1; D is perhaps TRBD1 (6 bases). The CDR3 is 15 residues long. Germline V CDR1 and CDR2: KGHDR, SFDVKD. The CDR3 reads CATSGLDRKDNEQFF. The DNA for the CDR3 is TGTGCCACCAGTGGTTTGGACAGAAAAGACAATGAGCAGTTCTTC.

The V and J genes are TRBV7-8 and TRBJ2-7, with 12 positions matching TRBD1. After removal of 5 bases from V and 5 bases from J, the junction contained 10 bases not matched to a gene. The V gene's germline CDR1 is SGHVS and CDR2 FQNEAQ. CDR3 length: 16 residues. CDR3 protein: CASSASSGTGGNEQYF. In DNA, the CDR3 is TGTGCCAGCAGCGCCTCTTCCGGGACAGGGGGCAACGAGCAGTACTTC.

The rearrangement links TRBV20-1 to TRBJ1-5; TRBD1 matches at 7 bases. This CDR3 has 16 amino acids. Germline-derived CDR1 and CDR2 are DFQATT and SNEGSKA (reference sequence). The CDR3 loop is CRPKETGFQKDQPQHF. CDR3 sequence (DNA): TGCAGACCCAAAGAGACAGGGTTCCAGAAAGATCAGCCCCAGCATTTT.

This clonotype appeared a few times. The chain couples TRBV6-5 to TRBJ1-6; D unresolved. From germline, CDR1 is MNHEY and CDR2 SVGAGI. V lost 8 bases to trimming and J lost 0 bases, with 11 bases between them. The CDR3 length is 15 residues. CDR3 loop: CASGNGYSYNSPLHF. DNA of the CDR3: TGTGCCAGCGGTAACGGATACTCCTATAATTCACCCCTCCACTTT.

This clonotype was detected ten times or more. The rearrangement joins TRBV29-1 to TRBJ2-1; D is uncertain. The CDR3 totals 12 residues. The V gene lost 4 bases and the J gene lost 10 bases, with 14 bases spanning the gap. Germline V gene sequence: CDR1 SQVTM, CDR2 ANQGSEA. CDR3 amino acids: CSVAYYVNEQFF. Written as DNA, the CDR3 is TGCAGCGTTGCCTATTATGTGAACGAGCAGTTCTTC.

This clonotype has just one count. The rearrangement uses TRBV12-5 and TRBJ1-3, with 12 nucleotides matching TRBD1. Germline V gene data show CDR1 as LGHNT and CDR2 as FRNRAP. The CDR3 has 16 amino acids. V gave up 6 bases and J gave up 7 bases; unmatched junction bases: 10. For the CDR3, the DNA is TGTGCTAGTGGCCTCGATTTGGGACAGGGGGCCAACACCATATATTTT. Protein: CASGLDLGQGANTIYF.

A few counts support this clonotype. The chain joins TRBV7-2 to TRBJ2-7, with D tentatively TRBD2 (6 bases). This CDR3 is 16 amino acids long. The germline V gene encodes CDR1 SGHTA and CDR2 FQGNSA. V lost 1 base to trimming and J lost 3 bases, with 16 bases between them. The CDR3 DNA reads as TGTGCCAGCAGCTTAGTCTTGTCTAGCGTCAGCTACGAGCAGTACTTC. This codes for CASSLVLSSVSYEQYF.

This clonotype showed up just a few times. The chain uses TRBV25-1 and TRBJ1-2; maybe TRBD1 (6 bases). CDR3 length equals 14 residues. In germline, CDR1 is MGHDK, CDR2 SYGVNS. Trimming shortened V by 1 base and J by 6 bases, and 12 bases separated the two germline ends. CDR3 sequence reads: CASSESGGKNGYTF. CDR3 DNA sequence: TGTGCCAGCAGTGAATCGGGGGGCAAGAATGGCTACACCTTC.

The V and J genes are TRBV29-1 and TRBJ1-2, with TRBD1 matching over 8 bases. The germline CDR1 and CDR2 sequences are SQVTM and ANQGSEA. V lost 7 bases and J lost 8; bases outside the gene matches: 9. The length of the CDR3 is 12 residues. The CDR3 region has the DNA TGCAGCGCAGATTCAGGGGGCGGCGGCTACACCTTC. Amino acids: CSADSGGGGYTF.

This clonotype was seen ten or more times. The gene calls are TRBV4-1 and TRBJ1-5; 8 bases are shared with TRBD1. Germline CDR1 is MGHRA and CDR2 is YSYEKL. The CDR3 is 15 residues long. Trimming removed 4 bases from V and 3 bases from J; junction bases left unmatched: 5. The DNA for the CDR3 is TGCGCCAGCAGCCCAGGACAGGGCTTCAATCAGCCCCAGCATTTT. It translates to CASSPGQGFNQPQHF.

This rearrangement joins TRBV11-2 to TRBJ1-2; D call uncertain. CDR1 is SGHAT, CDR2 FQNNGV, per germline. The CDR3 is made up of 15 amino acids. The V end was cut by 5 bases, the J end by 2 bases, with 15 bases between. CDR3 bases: TGTGCCAGCAGCATATCCCAGGAGGCCAACTATGGCTACACCTTC. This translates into CASSISQEANYGYTF.

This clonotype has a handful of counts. CDR3 nucleotides: TGCAGTGCAGAGGGAGGCTTACTGATGAACACTGAAGCTTTCTTT. Translation gives CSAEGGLLMNTEAFF. This chain joins TRBV20-1 and TRBJ1-1; the D is unclear. Trimming pared 6 bases from V and 0 bases from J, leaving 17 bases between. The length of the CDR3 is 15 residues. Looked up from germline, CDR1 is DFQATT and CDR2 is SNEGSKA (reference sequence).

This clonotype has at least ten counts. CDR3 loop: CASSSPRGRGLAGMNTGELFF. DNA of the CDR3: TGCGCCAGCAGCTCCCCGAGGGGCCGAGGACTAGCGGGGATGAACACCGGGGAGCTGTTTTTT. The rearrangement links TRBV5-1 to TRBJ2-2, with 12 bases that match TRBD2. V was pared by 3 bases and J by 1 base, with 16 bases of the junction left unmatched. The CDR3 has 21 amino acids. Germline V lookup: CDR1 SGHRS, CDR2 YFSETQ.

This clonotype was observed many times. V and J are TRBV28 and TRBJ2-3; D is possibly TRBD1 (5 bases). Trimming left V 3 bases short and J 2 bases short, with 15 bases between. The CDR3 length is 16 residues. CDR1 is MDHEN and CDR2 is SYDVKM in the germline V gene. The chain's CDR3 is CASSFSRQLITDTQYF. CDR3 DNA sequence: TGTGCCAGCAGTTTTAGCCGACAGCTTATCACAGATACGCAGTATTTT. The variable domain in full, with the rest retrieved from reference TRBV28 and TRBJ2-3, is DVKVTQSSRYLVKRTGEKVFLECVQDMDHENMFWYRQDPGLGLRLIYFSYDVKMKEKGDIPEGYSVSREKKERFSLILESASTNQTSMYLCASSFSRQLITDTQYFGPGTRLTVL.

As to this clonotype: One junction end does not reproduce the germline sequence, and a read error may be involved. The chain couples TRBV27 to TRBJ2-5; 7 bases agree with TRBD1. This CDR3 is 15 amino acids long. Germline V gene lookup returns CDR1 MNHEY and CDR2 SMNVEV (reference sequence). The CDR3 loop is CASSLHGTDQKTQYF. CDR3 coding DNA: TGTGCCAGCAGTTTACACGGGACAGACCAAAAGACCCAGTACTTC.

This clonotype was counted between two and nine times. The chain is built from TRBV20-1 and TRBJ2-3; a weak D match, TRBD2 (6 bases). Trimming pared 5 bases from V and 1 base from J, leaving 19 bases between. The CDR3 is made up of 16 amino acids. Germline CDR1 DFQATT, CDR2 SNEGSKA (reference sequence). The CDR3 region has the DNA TGCAGTGCTTGTTCAGCGGGCGTCCCCCGCACAGATACGCAGTATTTT. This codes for CSACSAGVPRTDTQYF.

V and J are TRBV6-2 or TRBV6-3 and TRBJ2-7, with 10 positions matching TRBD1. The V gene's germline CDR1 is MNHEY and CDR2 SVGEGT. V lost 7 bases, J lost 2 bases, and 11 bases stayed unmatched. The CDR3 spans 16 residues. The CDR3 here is CASNTVPGQGPYEQYF. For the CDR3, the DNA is TGTGCCAGCAACACCGTCCCGGGACAGGGGCCCTACGAGCAGTACTTC.

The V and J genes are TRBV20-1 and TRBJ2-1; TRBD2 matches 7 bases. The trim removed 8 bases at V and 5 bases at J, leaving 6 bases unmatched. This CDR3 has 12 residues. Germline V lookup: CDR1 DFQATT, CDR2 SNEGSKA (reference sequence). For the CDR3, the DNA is TGCAGTAGTCTAGCGGAGGACAATGAGCAGTTCTTC. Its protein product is CSSLAEDNEQFF.